This TCR beta chain was found in a study of cytomegalovirus exposure and HLA in healthy donors. 60 Vbeta and 13 Jbeta primers were used in PCR. The table came from immunoSEQ multiplex PCR; TCRdb's copy has only in-frame clones and leaves some out. This table has about 200,000 clones, 75% to 85% appearing once. The CDR3 is 15 residues long. Germline-derived CDR1 and CDR2 are LGHNA and YNFKEQ. The trim removed 0 bases at V and 1 base at J, leaving 1 base unmatched. The source material was PBMCs. V and J are TRBV4-2 and TRBJ2-3, with 7 bases fitting TRBD2. The sequence was obtained from a woman aged 50 to 60 in good health and CMV-seropositive. The CDR3 DNA follows: TGTGCCAGCAGCCAAGATACTAGCGGCACAGATACGCAGTATTTT. Its protein is CASSQDTSGTDTQYF.